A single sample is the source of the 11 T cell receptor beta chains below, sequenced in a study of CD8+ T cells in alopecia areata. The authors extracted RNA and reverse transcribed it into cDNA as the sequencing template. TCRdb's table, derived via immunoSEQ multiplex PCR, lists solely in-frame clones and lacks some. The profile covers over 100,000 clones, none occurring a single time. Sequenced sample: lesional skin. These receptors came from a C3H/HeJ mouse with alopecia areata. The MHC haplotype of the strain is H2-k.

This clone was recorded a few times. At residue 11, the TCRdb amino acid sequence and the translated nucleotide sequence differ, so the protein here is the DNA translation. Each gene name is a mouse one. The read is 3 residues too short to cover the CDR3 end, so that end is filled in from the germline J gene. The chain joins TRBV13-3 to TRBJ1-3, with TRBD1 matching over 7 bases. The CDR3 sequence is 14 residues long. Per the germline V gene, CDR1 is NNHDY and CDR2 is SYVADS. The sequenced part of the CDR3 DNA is TGTGCCAGCAGTGATGAGGGGGCCGGAAGTACG. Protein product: CASSDEGAGST. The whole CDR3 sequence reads CASSDEGAGSTLYF.

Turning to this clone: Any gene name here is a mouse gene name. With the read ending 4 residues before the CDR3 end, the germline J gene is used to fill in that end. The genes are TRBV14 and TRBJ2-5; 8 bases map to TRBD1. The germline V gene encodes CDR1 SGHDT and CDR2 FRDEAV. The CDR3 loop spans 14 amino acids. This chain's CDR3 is CASSFPGGADTQYF. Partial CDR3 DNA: TGTGCCAGCAGTTTCCCAGGGGGCGCCGAC. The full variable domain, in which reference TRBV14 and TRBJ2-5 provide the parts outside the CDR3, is EAGVTQSPRYAVLQEGQAVSFWCDPISGHDTLYWYQQPRDQGPQLLVYFRDEAVIDNSQLPSDRFSAVRPKGTNSTLKIQSAKQGDTATYLCASSFPGGADTQYFGPGTRLLVL.

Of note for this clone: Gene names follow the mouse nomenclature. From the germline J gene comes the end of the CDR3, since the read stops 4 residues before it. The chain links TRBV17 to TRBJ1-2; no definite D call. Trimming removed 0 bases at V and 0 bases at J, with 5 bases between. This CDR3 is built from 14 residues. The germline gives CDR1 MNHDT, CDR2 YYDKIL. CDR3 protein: CASSRDVANSDYTF. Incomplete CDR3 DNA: TGTGCTAGCAGTAGAGATGTTGCAAACTCC.

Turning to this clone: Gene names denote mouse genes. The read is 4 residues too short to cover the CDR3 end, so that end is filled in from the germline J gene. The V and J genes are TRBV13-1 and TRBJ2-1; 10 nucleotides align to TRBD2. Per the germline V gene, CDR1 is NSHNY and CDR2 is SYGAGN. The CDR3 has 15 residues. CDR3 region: CASSDSGGAQAEQFF. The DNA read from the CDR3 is TGTGCCAGCAGTGATTCTGGGGGGGCGCAGGCT.

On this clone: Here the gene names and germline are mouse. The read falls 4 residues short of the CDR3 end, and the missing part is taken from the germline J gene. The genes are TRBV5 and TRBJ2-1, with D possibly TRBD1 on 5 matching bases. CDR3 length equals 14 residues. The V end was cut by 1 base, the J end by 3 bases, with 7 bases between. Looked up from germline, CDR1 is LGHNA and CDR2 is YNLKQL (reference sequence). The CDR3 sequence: CASSQGDSYAEQFF. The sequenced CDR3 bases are TGTGCCAGCAGCCAAGGAGACAGCTATGCT.

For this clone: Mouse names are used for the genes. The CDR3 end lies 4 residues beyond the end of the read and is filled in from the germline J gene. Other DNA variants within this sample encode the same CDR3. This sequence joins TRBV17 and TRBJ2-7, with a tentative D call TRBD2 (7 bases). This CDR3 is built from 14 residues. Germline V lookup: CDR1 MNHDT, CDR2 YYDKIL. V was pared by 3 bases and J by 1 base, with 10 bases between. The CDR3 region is CASSREGGSYEQYF. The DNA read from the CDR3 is TGTGCTAGCAGTAGGGAGGGGGGGTCCTAT.

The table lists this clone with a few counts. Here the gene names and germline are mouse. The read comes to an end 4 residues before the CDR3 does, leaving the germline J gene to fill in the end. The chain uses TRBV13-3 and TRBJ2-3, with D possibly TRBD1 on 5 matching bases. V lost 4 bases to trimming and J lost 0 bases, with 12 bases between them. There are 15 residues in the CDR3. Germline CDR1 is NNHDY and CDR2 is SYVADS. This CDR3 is CASSLDTPSAETLYF. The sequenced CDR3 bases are TGTGCCAGCAGTCTGGACACCCCTAGTGCAGAA.

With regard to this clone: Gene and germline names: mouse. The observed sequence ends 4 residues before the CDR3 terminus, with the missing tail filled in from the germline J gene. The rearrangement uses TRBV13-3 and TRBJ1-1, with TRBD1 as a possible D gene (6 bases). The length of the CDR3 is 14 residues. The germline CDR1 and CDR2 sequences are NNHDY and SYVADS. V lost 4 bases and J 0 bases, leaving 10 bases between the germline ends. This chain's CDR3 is CASSWTAPNTEVFF. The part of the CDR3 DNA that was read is TGTGCCAGCAGTTGGACAGCCCCAAACACA.

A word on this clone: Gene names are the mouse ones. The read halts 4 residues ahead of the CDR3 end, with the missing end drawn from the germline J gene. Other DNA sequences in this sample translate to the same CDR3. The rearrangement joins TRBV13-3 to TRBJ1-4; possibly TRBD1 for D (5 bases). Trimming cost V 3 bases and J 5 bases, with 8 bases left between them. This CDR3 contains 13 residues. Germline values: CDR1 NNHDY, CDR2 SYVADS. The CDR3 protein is CASSVGQNERLFF. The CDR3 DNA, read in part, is TGTGCCAGCAGTGTAGGACAAAACGAA.

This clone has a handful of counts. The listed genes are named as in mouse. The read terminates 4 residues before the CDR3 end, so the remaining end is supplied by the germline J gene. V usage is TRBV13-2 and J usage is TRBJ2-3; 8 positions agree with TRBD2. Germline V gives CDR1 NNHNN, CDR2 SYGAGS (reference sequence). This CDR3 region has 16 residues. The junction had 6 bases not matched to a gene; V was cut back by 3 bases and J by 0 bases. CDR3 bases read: TGTGCCAGCGGTGGCAGACTGGGGTCTAGTGCAGAA. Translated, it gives CASGGRLGSSAE. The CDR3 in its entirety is CASGGRLGSSAETLYF.

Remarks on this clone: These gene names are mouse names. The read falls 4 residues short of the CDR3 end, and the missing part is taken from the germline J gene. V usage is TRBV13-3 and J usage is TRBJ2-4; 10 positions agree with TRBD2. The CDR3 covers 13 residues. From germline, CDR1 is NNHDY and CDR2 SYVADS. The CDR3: CASSQTGGNTLYF. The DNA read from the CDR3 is TGTGCCAGCAGCCAGACTGGGGGGAAC.